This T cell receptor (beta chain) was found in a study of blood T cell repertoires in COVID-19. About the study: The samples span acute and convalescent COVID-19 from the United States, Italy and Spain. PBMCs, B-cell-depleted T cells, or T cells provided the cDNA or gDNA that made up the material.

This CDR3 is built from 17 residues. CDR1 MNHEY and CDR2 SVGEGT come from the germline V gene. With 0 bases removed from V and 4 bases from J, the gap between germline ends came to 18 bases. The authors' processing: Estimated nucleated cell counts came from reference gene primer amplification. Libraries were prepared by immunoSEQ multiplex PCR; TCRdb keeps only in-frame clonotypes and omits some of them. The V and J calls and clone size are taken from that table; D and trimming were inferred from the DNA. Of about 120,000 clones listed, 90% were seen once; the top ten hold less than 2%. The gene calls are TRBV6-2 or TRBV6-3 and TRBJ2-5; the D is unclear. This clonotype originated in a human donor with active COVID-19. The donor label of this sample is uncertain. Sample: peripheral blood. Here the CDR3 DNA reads TGTGCCAGCAGTTACTCGATTCTCGATCCCCCCAGAGAGACCCAGTACTTC. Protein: CASSYSILDPPRETQYF.